These T cell receptor beta chains were read from a single sample in a study of tumor and adjacent non-tumor tissue in lung cancer. MiXCR, applied by TCRdb to the multiplex PCR reads, yields one record per CDR3 protein. The sample includes around 50,000 distinct CDR3 sequences, 60% to 65% of them seen just once. Specimen: distant non-tumor lung tissue. Receptors originate from a woman in her 70s with non-small cell lung cancer. Each CDR3 is given with its conserved first and last residue. Expanded clones get a size class; other rows say once, few or many, or leave the size out.

>TRBJ2-7|TRBV29-1|-
CSVDIPRDEQYF
>TRBJ1-2|TRBV6-6|-
CVSSTRQGFDSYTF
>TRBJ1-5|TRBV20-1|many
CSASRGPVGNQPQHF
>TRBJ2-1|TRBV29-1|-
CSDELDGAEQFF
>TRBJ2-7|TRBV20-1|few
CSALGQGIYEQYF
>TRBJ1-6|TRBV28|-
CASRRGAGDNSPLHF
>TRBJ1-6|TRBV6-5|many
CASSYSRTGVSPLHF
>TRBJ2-1|TRBV29-1|-
CNVRGQVSNGQFF
>TRBJ1-4|TRBV6-1|-
CASSEVEGNEKLFF
>TRBJ2-2|TRBV12-3/TRBV12-4|-
CVSSESSTVELFF
>TRBJ1-2|TRBV20-1|-
CSASISNYGYTF
>TRBJ1-6|TRBV6-1|many
CASSAGPPLGNSPLHF
>TRBJ1-2|TRBV10-3|-
CAISESVFSAIYGYTF
>TRBJ1-5|TRBV29-1|-
CSVGIVNNQPQLF
>TRBJ1-2|TRBV28|-
CASSSHGYGTGGGYAYTF
>TRBJ2-3|TRBV20-1|few
CSARDNSPGQGGSTQYF